One sample yielded the 26 T cell receptor beta chains listed below, sequenced in a study of T cell clonality in common variable immunodeficiency. Sequenced by immunoSEQ multiplex PCR; TCRdb stores in-frame clones only, minus some. Singletons are absent from the sample, which has roughly 29,000 clones. Sequenced material: peripheral blood mononuclear cells. These receptors originate from a person between 18 and 75 years old in good health.

This clone was detected only a few times. The CDR3 is cut off 3 residues early in the read; its end comes from the germline J gene. Other DNA sequences of this sample code for an identical CDR3. The chain uses TRBV18 and TRBJ1-6; D is unresolved. The CDR3 loop spans 16 amino acids. Germline V gene sequence: CDR1 KGHSH, CDR2 LQKENI. Trimming took off 6 bases at V and 6 bases at J, with 18 bases between the two ends. The CDR3 DNA, read in part, is TGTGCCAGCTCGCCGGCGAGGACCGGGGTTAATTCACCC. As protein: CASSPARTGVNSP. The whole CDR3 is CASSPARTGVNSPLHF.

A word on this clone: The read finishes 3 residues shy of the CDR3 end, and the germline J gene is used to complete it. Other DNA sequences of this sample code for an identical CDR3. The chain recombines TRBV7-3 with TRBJ1-6; no definite D call. Trimming stripped 5 bases from V and 8 bases from J, with 19 bases between. CDR3 length: 16 residues. CDR1 is SGHTA and CDR2 is FQGTGA in the germline V gene. The CDR3 sequence: CASSLKRQTSDSPLHF. CDR3 DNA, as far as it was read: TGTGCCAGCAGCCTAAAACGGCAGACTTCGGATTCACCC.

In this sample, this clone turned up many times. The missing CDR3 end, 3 residues past where the read stops, is filled in from the germline J gene. The V and J genes are TRBV5-1 and TRBJ2-7; perhaps TRBD1 as D (5 bases). Per the germline V gene, CDR1 is SGHRS and CDR2 is YFSETQ. Trimming took 4 bases from V and 2 from J, leaving 7 bases between them. CDR3 length: 12 amino acids. CDR3 DNA, as far as it was read: TGCGCCAGCAGCCCGGACACCTACGAG. This translates into CASSPDTYE. Given in full, the CDR3 is CASSPDTYEQYF. Full variable domain (missing parts from reference TRBV5-1 and TRBJ2-7): KAGVTQTPRYLIKTRGQQVTLSCSPISGHRSVSWYQQTPGQGLQFLFEYFSETQRNKGNFPGRFSGRQFSNSRSEMNVSTLELGDSALYLCASSPDTYEQYFGPGTRLTVT.

This clone was recorded many times. The DNA ends 3 residues before the CDR3 does, and the rest of the CDR3 is filled in from the germline J gene. V gene TRBV20-1 combines with J gene TRBJ2-7; TRBD1 agrees at 9 bases. The CDR3 has 13 amino acids. The V and J ends lost 5 bases and 3 bases, in that order; junction bases with no gene match: 5. CDR1 is DFQATT, CDR2 SNEGSKA, per germline (reference sequence). The covered CDR3 bases are TGCAGTGCTTGGGGGGACAGGGACTACGAG. The encoded protein is CSAWGDRDYE. The CDR3 as a whole reads CSAWGDRDYEQYF.

This clone came up many times. The CDR3 extends 3 residues past the end of the read, so its final part is completed from the germline J gene. V usage is TRBV5-1 and J usage is TRBJ1-6; a weak D match, TRBD1 (6 bases). With 4 bases removed from V and 0 bases from J, the gap between germline ends came to 20 bases. Germline-derived CDR1 and CDR2 are SGHRS and YFSETQ. The CDR3 is 19 residues long. Here the CDR3 reads CASSTLGAGATSYNSPLHF. CDR3 DNA (partial): TGCGCCAGCAGCACCCTTGGGGCAGGGGCCACCTCCTATAATTCACCC.

This clone has a count of ten or more. The read finishes 3 residues shy of the CDR3 end, and the germline J gene is used to complete it. The chain is built from TRBV6-2 or TRBV6-3 and TRBJ1-5; the match to TRBD1 covers 9 bases. V lost 6 bases to trimming and J lost 3 bases; unmatched junction nucleotides: 3. CDR3 length equals 14 residues. Germline CDR1 MNHEY, CDR2 SVGEGT. The chain's CDR3 is CASSRTGVNQPQHF. CDR3 bases read: TGTGCCAGCAGCAGGACAGGGGTCAATCAGCCC.

Ten or more counts support this clone. The read falls 3 residues short of the CDR3 end, and the missing part is taken from the germline J gene. The genes are TRBV5-4 and TRBJ2-1; weak D call: TRBD1 (6 bases). V was cut by 0 bases and J by 5 bases, with 15 bases left in between. Germline V gene sequence: CDR1 SGHNT, CDR2 YYREEE (reference sequence). CDR3 length: 16 amino acids. CDR3 DNA (partial): TGTGCCAGCAGCTTGGGAGGTGGACAGATTAACAATGAG. Protein sequence: CASSLGGGQINNE. The CDR3 as a whole reads CASSLGGGQINNEQFF.

At least ten counts were recorded for this clone. The CDR3 end is not reached by the read, which stops 3 residues before it; the germline J gene fills it in. The V gene is TRBV2, the J gene TRBJ1-4; D is possibly TRBD1 (5 bases). V was pared by 5 bases and J by 0 bases, with 10 bases between. CDR1 is SNHLY, CDR2 FYNNEI, per germline. The CDR3 consists of 15 residues. CDR3 sequence reads: CASSLRGSTNEKLFF. The sequenced CDR3 bases are TGTGCCAGCAGTTTGAGGGGCTCAACTAATGAAAAA. The full variable domain, rest sourced from reference TRBV2 and TRBJ1-4, is EPEVTQTPSHQVTQMGQEVILRCVPISNHLYFYWYRQILGQKVEFLVSFYNNEISEKSEIFDDQFSVERPDGSNFTLKIRSTKLEDSAMYFCASSLRGSTNEKLFFGSGTQLSVL.

This clone was picked up many times. The read falls 3 residues short of the CDR3 end, and the missing part is taken from the germline J gene. This rearrangement joins TRBV19 to TRBJ2-2; perhaps TRBD1 as D (6 bases). Per germline, CDR1 LNHDA and CDR2 SQIVND (reference sequence). Trimming stripped 0 bases from V and 7 bases from J, with 15 bases between. This CDR3 has 16 residues. The CDR3 DNA, read in part, is TGTGCCAGTAGTATAGATCCCGGCAGGGGCGTCGGGGAG. Translated, it gives CASSIDPGRGVGE. The whole CDR3 is CASSIDPGRGVGELFF.

A note on this clone: The read ends 3 residues before the CDR3 terminus; that terminus is restored from the germline J gene. The V gene is TRBV4-2, the J gene TRBJ2-7; tentative D call: TRBD2 (6 bases). Germline CDR1 LGHNA, CDR2 YNFKEQ. Trimming took 4 bases from V and 4 from J, leaving 23 bases between them. This CDR3 has 17 residues. CDR3 DNA, as far as it was read: TGTGCCAGCAGCCCTTACTTCACTAGCCGCCTTAGATACGAG. Translated, it gives CASSPYFTSRLRYE. The full CDR3 protein is CASSPYFTSRLRYEQYF.

The sample holds many counts of this clone. The CDR3 extends 3 residues past the end of the read, so its final part is completed from the germline J gene. The J gene is TRBJ2-7, the V gene TRBV20-1; the match to TRBD1 covers 8 bases. V gave up 6 bases and J gave up 3 bases; unmatched junction bases: 13. Germline loops: CDR1 DFQATT, CDR2 SNEGSKA (reference sequence). This CDR3 is 15 amino acids long. The CDR3 bases that were read are TGCAGTGCACAAGACAGGGGACGAGGGGGCTACGAG. It specifies CSAQDRGRGGYE. The CDR3 as a whole reads CSAQDRGRGGYEQYF.

This clone came up a few times. The DNA ends 3 residues before the CDR3 does, and the rest of the CDR3 is filled in from the germline J gene. The chain employs TRBV19 and TRBJ1-6; no firm D call. Trimming removed 9 bases from V and 0 bases from J, with 9 bases in between. Germline assignment: CDR1 LNHDA and CDR2 SQIVND (reference sequence). This CDR3 is built from 14 residues. CDR3 bases read: TGTGCCAGAAGGGTCAGCTCCTATAATTCACCC. It specifies CARRVSSYNSP. The complete CDR3 reads CARRVSSYNSPLHF.

This clone was seen repeatedly, ten times or more. Read coverage stops 3 residues before the CDR3 terminus; the germline J gene supplies the remainder. V and J are TRBV18 and TRBJ2-3; 8 nucleotides align to TRBD2. Per germline, CDR1 KGHSH and CDR2 LQKENI. This CDR3 has 15 amino acids. V lost 6 bases to trimming and J lost 5 bases; unmatched junction nucleotides: 10. The CDR3 sequence: CASSLVSSGGDTQYF. CDR3 bases read: TGTGCCAGCTCCCTCGTTTCAAGCGGGGGAGATACG.

This clone was detected ten times or more. Read sequence stops 3 residues before the CDR3 end, and the germline J gene provides the missing end. The chain links TRBV7-7 to TRBJ2-7, with D possibly TRBD2 on 5 matching bases. Germline CDR1 is SSHAT and CDR2 is FNYEAQ (reference sequence). V was clipped by 5 bases and J by 3 bases, with 14 bases between them. CDR3 length: 14 residues. CDR3 residues: CASSPTPGSYEQYF. The sequenced part of the CDR3 DNA is TGTGCCAGCAGCCCCACCCCGGGGAGCTACGAG.

A note on this clone: With the read ending 3 residues before the CDR3 end, the germline J gene is used to fill in that end. The chain links TRBV19 to TRBJ1-2; D may be TRBD1 (5 bases). The CDR3 loop spans 16 amino acids. From germline, CDR1 is LNHDA and CDR2 SQIVND (reference sequence). The CDR3: CASSFRRGGLSDDYTF. CDR3 DNA (partial): TGTGCCAGTAGTTTCAGGCGGGGGGGTTTGTCGGATGAC.

This clone was detected many times. The sequence runs out 3 residues before the end of the CDR3; the remainder is reconstructed from the germline J gene. The chain recombines TRBV20-1 with TRBJ2-3; 11 bases map to TRBD2. Per germline, CDR1 DFQATT and CDR2 SNEGSKA (reference sequence). There are 14 residues in the CDR3. The CDR3 reads CSVPYSGGGETQYF. Partial CDR3 DNA: TGCAGTGTCCCGTATAGCGGGGGGGGAGAGACG.

Ten or more counts support this clone. The read ends 3 residues shy of where the CDR3 ends; the end is completed using the germline J gene. The chain has TRBV5-4 and TRBJ2-7; 8 bases are a match to TRBD1. The CDR3 has 14 amino acids. The J segment lost 4 bases and the V segment lost 4 bases, leaving 7 bases of the junction unmatched. Germline CDR1 reads SGHNT; CDR2 reads YYREEE (reference sequence). CDR3 protein: CASSGQGVGYEQYF. The part of the CDR3 DNA that was read is TGTGCCAGCAGCGGACAGGGAGTTGGGTACGAG.

This clone was recorded at least ten times. The CDR3 loop is CSVERGTGSYNEQFF. The CDR3 bases that were read are TGCAGCGTTGAAAGGGGGACAGGGTCGTACAATGAG. The chain has TRBV29-1 and TRBJ2-1, with 9 nucleotides matching TRBD1. The CDR3 is cut off 3 residues early in the read; its end comes from the germline J gene. Germline V lookup: CDR1 SQVTM, CDR2 ANQGSEA. The CDR3 spans 15 residues. The V gene end was trimmed by 2 bases and the J gene end by 4 bases; junction bases not matched to a gene: 6.

In this sample, this clone turned up a few times. Read data end 3 residues before the CDR3 end; the end is taken from the germline J gene. The chain recombines TRBV20-1 with TRBJ2-1; D possibly corresponds to TRBD2 (6 bases). CDR3 length: 14 residues. Between the trimmed V and J ends, which lost 6 bases and 0 bases, there was a span of 12 bases. Looked up from germline, CDR1 is DFQATT and CDR2 is SNEGSKA (reference sequence). The CDR3 is CSARLGGSYNEQFF. Incomplete CDR3 DNA: TGCAGTGCCCGGTTGGGGGGCTCCTACAATGAG.

Remarks on this clone: The read stops 3 residues short of the end of the CDR3; the missing end is completed from the germline J gene. The chain carries TRBV11-2 and TRBJ2-5; D is possibly TRBD2 (5 bases). Germline-derived CDR1 and CDR2 are SGHAT and FQNNGV. Trimming cost V 4 bases and J 4 bases, with 13 bases left between them. The CDR3 contains 14 residues. The DNA read from the CDR3 is TGTGCCAGCAGCTCGAGCGGTCCGAGAGAGACC. This sequence encodes CASSSSGPRET. From start to end, the CDR3 is CASSSSGPRETQYF.

With regard to this clone: The read falls 3 residues short of the CDR3 end, and the missing part is taken from the germline J gene. The J gene is TRBJ2-7, the V gene TRBV7-9; no firm D call. Trimming removed 4 bases from V and 3 bases from J, with 7 bases in between. Germline assignment: CDR1 SEHNR and CDR2 FQNEAQ (reference sequence). The CDR3 is 12 residues long. CDR3: CASSSKGYEQYF. Incomplete CDR3 DNA: TGTGCCAGCAGCTCGAAGGGCTACGAG.

Remarks on this clone: The read comes to an end 3 residues before the CDR3 does, leaving the germline J gene to fill in the end. The chain combines TRBV2 with TRBJ2-3; 7 bases agree with TRBD1. With V trimmed by 5 bases and J by 5 bases, 1 base remained unmatched. Germline CDR1 reads SNHLY; CDR2 reads FYNNEI. The CDR3 is 12 amino acids. Partial CDR3 DNA: TGTGCCAGCAGTTGGACAGGAGATACG. This gives the protein CASSWTGDT. The complete CDR3 protein is CASSWTGDTQYF.

This clone occurred many times. The read gets to within 3 residues of the CDR3 end, and the germline J gene fills in the rest. The rearrangement links TRBV30 to TRBJ2-7, with TRBD1 as a possible D gene (5 bases). The germline V gene encodes CDR1 GTSNPN and CDR2 SVGIG (reference sequence). This CDR3 has 14 amino acids. Trimming took off 0 bases at V and 5 bases at J, with 14 bases between the two ends. The CDR3: CAWSVQRLGDEQYF. The CDR3 DNA, read in part, is TGTGCCTGGAGTGTACAAAGGTTAGGGGACGAG.

This clone showed up many times. The CDR3 extends 3 residues past the end of the read, so its final part is completed from the germline J gene. The chain is built from TRBV19 and TRBJ2-5, with a weak D call TRBD1 (6 bases). The germline V gene encodes CDR1 LNHDA and CDR2 SQIVND (reference sequence). Trimming stripped 6 bases from V and 4 bases from J, with 9 bases between. CDR3 length: 12 residues. The CDR3 region is CASSPGVETQYF. The sequenced part of the CDR3 DNA is TGTGCCAGTAGCCCAGGGGTAGAGACC.

This clone was picked up many times. The read finishes 3 residues shy of the CDR3 end, and the germline J gene is used to complete it. This rearrangement joins TRBV5-1 to TRBJ1-1; no clear D gene. V was cut by 0 bases and J by 0 bases, with 9 bases left in between. This CDR3 region has 15 residues. Germline lookup yields CDR1 SGHRS and CDR2 YFSETQ. The part of the CDR3 DNA that was read is TGCGCCAGCAGCTTGGGACACCAGATGAACACTGAA. Its translation: CASSLGHQMNTE. The full-length CDR3 reads as CASSLGHQMNTEAFF.

This clone was observed at least ten times. CDR3 region: CASSLGDRGHQETQYF. The covered CDR3 bases are TGCGCCAGCAGCTTGGGTGACAGGGGGCACCAAGAGACG. The V gene is TRBV5-1, the J gene TRBJ2-3, with 10 positions matching TRBD1. The read finishes 3 residues shy of the CDR3 end, and the germline J gene is used to complete it. Germline loops: CDR1 SGHRS, CDR2 YFSETQ. CDR3 length equals 16 residues.